This T cell receptor beta chain was identified during a study of control samples from healthy donors and cancer patients. Using immunoSEQ multiplex PCR, the repertoire was profiled, and TCRdb retains in-frame clones only, with some absent. The data show about 20,000 clones, with roughly nine tenths seen just once and less than 35% held by the top ten. CDR3 length equals 14 residues. V dropped 7 bases and J dropped 0 bases, with 12 bases sitting between them. CDR1 and CDR2 (germline): SGHKS, YYEKEE (reference sequence). This clone was recorded a few times. This TCR was recovered from a man between 60 and 70 years old with head and neck cancer. The specimen was PBMCs. The chain carries TRBV5-5 and TRBJ2-3; D is uncertain. The CDR3 nucleotides are TGTGCCAGCCCCGGCCCGGCGAGCACAGATACGCAGTATTTT. The encoded protein is CASPGPASTDTQYF. The whole variable domain, filled in from reference TRBV5-5 and TRBJ2-3, reads DAGVTQSPTHLIKTRGQQVTLRCSPISGHKSVSWYQQVLGQGPQFIFQYYEKEERGRGNFPDRFSARQFPNYSSELNVNALLLGDSALYLCASPGPASTDTQYFGPGTRLTVL.